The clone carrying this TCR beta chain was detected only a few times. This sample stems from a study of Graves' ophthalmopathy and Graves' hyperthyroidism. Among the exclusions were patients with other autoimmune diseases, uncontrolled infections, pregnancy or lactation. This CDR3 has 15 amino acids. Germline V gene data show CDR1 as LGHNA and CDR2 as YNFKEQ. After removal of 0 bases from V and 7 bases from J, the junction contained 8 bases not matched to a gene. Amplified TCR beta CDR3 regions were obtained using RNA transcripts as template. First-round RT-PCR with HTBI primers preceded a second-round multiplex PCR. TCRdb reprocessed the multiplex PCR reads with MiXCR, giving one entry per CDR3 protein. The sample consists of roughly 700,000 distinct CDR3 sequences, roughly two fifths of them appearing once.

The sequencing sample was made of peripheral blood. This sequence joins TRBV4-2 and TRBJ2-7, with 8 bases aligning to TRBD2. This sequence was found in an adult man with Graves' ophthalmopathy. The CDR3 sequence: CASSQERTSPGEQYF. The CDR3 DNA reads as TGTGCCAGCAGCCAAGAGAGGACTAGCCCTGGGGAGCAGTACTTC.